The source of this T cell receptor (beta chain) is a study of cytomegalovirus exposure and HLA in healthy donors. Whole-study context: An early data release held 79 million or so unique TCRs from HLA-typed donors. Study results and limitations: Rarity marked most TCR sequences, yet some public TCRs occurred in many donors. The HLA-A and HLA-B alleles of most subjects were reportedly predicted accurately from TCR beta sequences.

About this clone itself: Its antigen is unidentified.

In the PCR, 60 Vbeta and 13 Jbeta primers were used. The assay was immunoSEQ multiplex PCR, and TCRdb's table has in-frame clones only and misses some. Of approximately 140,000 clones listed, roughly two thirds are singletons. The germline V and J ends were trimmed by 0 bases and 0 bases, with 8 bases remaining between them. Germline loops: CDR1 SGHAT, CDR2 FQNNGV. The CDR3 covers 15 residues. The clonotype was recovered from a male donor in good health and CMV-seronegative. The chain carries TRBV11-2 and TRBJ2-5; D gene uncertain. Material for sequencing was PBMCs. The CDR3 is CASSLDSLYQETQYF. CDR3 bases: TGTGCCAGCAGCTTAGACTCGTTGTACCAAGAGACCCAGTACTTC.